What follows describes a single TCR beta chain. The sample originates from a study of response to subunit inactivated influenza vaccine. The junction had 11 bases not matched to a gene; V was cut back by 5 bases and J by 9 bases. Germline CDR1 SGHTA, CDR2 FQGNSA. The CDR3 runs to 15 residues. TCRdb re-called the RT-PCR reads through MiXCR, storing one row per CDR3 protein. The data show hundreds of thousands of distinct CDR3 sequences, with less than 20% seen just once and roughly 11% held by the top ten. The sample was PBMCs from blood, taken roughly 5 days after vaccination. The V call is TRBV7-2, the J call TRBJ2-1, with 9 bases fitting TRBD2. The sequence derives from a man aged 45-65 years who received an inactivated influenza vaccine. The DNA of the CDR3 is TGTGCCAGCAGCCTCATAGCGGGAGCCCGGGGTGAGCAGTTCTTC. Translated, it gives CASSLIAGARGEQFF.